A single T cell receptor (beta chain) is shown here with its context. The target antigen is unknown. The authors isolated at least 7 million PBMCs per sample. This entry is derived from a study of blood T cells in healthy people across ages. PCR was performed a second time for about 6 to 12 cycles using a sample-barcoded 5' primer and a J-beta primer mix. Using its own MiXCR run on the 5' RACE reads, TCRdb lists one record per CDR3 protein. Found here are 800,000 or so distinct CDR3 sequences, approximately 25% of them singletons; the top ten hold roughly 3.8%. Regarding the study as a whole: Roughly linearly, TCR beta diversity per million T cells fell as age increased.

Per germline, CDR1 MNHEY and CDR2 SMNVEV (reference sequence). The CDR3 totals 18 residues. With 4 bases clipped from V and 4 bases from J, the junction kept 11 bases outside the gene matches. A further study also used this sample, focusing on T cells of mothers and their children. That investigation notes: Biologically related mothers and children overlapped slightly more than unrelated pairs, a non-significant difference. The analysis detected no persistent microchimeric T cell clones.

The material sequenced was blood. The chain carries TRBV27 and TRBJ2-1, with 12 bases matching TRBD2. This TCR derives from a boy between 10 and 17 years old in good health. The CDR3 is CASSSVLGLAGPYNEQFF. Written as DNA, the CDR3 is TGTGCCAGCAGTTCAGTCCTCGGACTAGCGGGACCATACAATGAGCAGTTCTTC.